This TCR beta chain was obtained from a study of molecular identifiers for immune sequencing clone quantification. As for the study in general: The replicate experiment used RNA from roughly 18,000 or 92,000 naive CD8 cells. This RNA was split into five aliquots, and four of them were sequenced.

Via MiXCR, TCRdb re-called the PCR reads, giving one row per CDR3 protein. The sample contains more than 450,000 distinct CDR3 sequences, about a fifth of which appear only once. This clonotype was counted many times. Its specificity is unknown. The study, taken as a whole, reports: Detectable among more than 800,000 naive cells, according to reports, was Jurkat TCR RNA spiked in from one cell. Whereas naive cells kept under 1% of molecules in clones above 20 RNA copies, such clones held over 97% in effectors.

Germline CDR1 and CDR2: SNHLY and FYNNEI. The trim removed 1 base at V and 3 bases at J, leaving 7 bases unmatched. The CDR3 length is 16 residues. Sorting isolated naive CD8 T cells as CD8+CD4-CCR7+CD45RA+ events. The TCR comes from a human donor in good health. Some libraries in this study had Jurkat cell RNA spiked in. Input material: naive CD8+ T cells from blood, with Jurkat cell RNA spiked in. Subset described: FACS-sorted CD8+CD4-CCR7+CD45RA+ naive T cells. The chain combines TRBV2 with TRBJ1-1; 8 bases are shared with TRBD1. The CDR3 DNA reads TGTGCCAGCAGTGAAGGGGTAAGACAGGGGTACACTGAAGCTTTCTTT. Translating it yields CASSEGVRQGYTEAFF.